This entry is about one TCR beta chain. This record belongs to a study of blood T cell repertoires in COVID-19. The overall study: Whether acute or convalescent, the COVID-19 samples came from the United States, Italy and Spain.

As processed by the authors: Nucleated cell number was recorded as an estimate derived from reference gene primer amplification. Some clones are missing from TCRdb's copy, which holds only in-frame ones; the method was immunoSEQ multiplex PCR. V, J and clone size derive from that table, while D and trimming were established from the DNA sequence. The table records 72,000 or so clones, 86% of them present only once. Sequencing was carried out using peripheral blood. The sequence was obtained from a woman aged 55-75 years with acute or convalescent COVID-19.

CDR3 region: CASSLKGQGAYGETQYF. As DNA, the CDR3 is TGTGCCAGCAGCTTAAAGGGACAGGGGGCGTACGGAGAGACCCAGTACTTC. The V call is TRBV7-8, the J call TRBJ2-5, with 12 bases aligning to TRBD1. There are 17 residues in the CDR3. The germline CDR1 and CDR2 sequences are SGHVS and FQNEAQ. V was clipped by 2 bases and J by 4 bases; unmatched bases: 8.